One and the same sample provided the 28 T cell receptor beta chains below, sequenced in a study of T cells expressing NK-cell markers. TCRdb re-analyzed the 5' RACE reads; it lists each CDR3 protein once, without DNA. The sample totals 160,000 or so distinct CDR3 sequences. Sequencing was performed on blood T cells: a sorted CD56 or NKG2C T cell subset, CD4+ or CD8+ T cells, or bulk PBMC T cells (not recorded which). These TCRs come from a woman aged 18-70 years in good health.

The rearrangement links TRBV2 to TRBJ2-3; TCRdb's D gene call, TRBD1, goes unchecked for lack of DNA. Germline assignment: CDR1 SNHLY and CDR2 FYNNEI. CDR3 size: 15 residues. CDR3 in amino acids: CASKTARTQGDTQYF.

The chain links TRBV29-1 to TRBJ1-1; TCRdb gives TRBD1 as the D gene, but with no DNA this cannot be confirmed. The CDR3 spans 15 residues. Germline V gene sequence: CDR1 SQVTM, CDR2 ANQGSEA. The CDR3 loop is CSVAVRGRSNTEAFF.

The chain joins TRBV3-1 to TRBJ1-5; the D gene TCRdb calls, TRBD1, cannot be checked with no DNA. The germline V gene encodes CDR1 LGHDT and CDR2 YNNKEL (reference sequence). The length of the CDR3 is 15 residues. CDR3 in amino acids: CASSQDPVRGQPQHF.

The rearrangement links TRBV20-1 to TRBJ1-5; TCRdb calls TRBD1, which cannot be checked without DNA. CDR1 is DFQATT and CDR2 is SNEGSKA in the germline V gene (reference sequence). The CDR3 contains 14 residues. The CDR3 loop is CSASPPGGHQPQHF.

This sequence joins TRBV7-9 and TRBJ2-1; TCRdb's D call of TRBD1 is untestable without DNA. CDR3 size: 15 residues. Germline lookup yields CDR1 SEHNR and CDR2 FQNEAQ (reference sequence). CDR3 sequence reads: CASSADRVGFNEQFF.

CDR3 residues: CASSQDVIAPFF. V usage is TRBV3-1 and J usage is TRBJ2-1. Germline lookup yields CDR1 LGHDT and CDR2 YNNKEL (reference sequence). The CDR3 sequence is 12 residues long.

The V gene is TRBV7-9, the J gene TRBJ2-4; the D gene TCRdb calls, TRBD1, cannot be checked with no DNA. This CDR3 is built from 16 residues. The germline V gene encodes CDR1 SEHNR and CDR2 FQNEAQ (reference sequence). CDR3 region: CASSLLAPAAKNIQYF.

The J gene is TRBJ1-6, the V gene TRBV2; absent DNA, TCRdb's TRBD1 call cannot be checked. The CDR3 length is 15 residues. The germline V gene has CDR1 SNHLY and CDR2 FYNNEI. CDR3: CASSGDRADNSPLHF.

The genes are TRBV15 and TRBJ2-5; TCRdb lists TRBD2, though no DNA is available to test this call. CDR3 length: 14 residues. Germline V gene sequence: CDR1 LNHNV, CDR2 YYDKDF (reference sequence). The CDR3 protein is CATRTGGPQETQYF.

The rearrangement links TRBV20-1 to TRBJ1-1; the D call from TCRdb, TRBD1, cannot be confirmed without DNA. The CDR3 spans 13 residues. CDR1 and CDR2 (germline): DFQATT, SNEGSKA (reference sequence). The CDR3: CSADREIITEAFF.

The CDR3 loop is CASSLVEPGANVLTF. The rearrangement uses TRBV5-1 and TRBJ2-6. This CDR3 is 15 amino acids long. CDR1 and CDR2 from the germline V gene are SGHRS and YFSETQ. Filled out from reference TRBV5-1 and TRBJ2-6, the complete variable domain reads KAGVTQTPRYLIKTRGQQVTLSCSPISGHRSVSWYQQTPGQGLQFLFEYFSETQRNKGNFPGRFSGRQFSNSRSEMNVSTLELGDSALYLCASSLVEPGANVLTFGAGSRLTVL.

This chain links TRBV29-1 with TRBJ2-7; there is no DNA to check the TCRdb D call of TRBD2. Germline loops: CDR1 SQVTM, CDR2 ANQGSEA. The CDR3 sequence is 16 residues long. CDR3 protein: CSVDLRTSGAPYEQYF.

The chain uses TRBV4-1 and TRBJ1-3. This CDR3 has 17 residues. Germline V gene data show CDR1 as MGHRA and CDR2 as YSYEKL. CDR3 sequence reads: CASSQVDNGWGGNTIYF.

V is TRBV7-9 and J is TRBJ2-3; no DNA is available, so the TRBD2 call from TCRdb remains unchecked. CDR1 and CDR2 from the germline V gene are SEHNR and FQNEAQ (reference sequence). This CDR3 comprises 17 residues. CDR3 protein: CASSPSAGGRGTDTQYF.

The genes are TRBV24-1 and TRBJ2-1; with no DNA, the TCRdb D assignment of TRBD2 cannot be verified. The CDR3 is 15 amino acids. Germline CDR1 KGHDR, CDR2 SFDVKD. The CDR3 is CATSGGTSGRNEQFF.

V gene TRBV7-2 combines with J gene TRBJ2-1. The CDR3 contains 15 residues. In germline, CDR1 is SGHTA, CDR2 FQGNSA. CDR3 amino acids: CASSPLPPSYNEQFF.

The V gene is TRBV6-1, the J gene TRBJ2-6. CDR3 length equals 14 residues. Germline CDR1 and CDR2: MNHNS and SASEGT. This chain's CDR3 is CASASGIGANVLTF.

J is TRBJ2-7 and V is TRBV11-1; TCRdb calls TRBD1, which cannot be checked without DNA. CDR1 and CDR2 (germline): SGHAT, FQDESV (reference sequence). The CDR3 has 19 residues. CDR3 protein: CASSSHGGRQGTALYEQYF. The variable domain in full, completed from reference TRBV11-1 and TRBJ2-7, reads EAEVAQSPRYKITEKSQAVAFWCDPISGHATLYWYRQILGQGPELLVQFQDESVVDDSQLPKDRFSAERLKGVDSTLKIQPAELGDSAMYLCASSSHGGRQGTALYEQYFGPGTRLTVT.

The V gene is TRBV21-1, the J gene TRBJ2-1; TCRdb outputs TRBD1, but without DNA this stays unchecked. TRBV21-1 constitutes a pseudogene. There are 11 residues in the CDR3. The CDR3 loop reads CASSNGGKQFF.

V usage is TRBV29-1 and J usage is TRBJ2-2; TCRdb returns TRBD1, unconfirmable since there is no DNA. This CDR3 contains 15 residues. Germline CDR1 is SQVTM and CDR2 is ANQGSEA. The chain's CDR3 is CSVRADSSNTGELFF.

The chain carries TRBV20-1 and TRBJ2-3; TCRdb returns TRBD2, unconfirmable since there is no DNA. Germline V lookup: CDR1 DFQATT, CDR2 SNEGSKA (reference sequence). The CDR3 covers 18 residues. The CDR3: CSARMAGLAGAGTLVQYF.

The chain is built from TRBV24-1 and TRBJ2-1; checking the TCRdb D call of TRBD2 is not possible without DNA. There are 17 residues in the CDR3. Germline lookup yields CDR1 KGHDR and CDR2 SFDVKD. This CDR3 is CATSDFLTSGTLNEQFF.

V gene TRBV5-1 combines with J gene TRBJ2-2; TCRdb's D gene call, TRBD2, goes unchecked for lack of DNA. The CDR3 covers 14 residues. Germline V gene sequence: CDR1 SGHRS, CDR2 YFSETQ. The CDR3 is CASSGLAGDGELFF.

CDR3 loop: CASSLYGGGDYNEQFF. The chain combines TRBV12-3 or TRBV12-4 with TRBJ2-1; the TRBD2 assignment by TCRdb is unverifiable without DNA. The CDR3 runs 16 residues.

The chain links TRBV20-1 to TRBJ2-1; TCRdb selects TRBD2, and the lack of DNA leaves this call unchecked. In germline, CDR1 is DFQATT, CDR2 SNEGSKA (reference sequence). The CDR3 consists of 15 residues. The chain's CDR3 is CSATLLRKEYNEQFF.

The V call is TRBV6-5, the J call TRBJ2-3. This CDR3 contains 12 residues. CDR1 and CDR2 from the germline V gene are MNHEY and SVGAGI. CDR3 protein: CASSYSRDTQYF.

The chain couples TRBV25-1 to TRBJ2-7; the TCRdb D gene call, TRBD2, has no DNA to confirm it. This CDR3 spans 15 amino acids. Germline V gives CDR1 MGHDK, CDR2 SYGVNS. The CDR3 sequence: CASSEAGTGSYEQYF.

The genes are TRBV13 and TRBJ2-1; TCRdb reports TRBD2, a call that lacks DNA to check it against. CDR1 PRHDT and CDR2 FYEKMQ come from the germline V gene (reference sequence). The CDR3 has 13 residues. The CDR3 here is CASSSRRVNEQFF. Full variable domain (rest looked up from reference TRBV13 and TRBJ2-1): AAGVIQSPRHLIKEKRETATLKCYPIPRHDTVYWYQQGPGQDPQFLISFYEKMQSDKGSIPDRFSAQQFSDYHSELNMSSLELGDSALYFCASSSRRVNEQFFGPGTRLTVL.